Sequencing of this T cell receptor beta chain was carried out in a study of blood T cell repertoires in COVID-19 (dated by TCRdb to 2020 to 2021). For context, the study as a whole: The collaborator samples originated in the United States, Italy and Spain and spanned the acute and convalescent phases of COVID-19. The sample metadata nearly always contained a de-identified subject ID, COVID-19 status, age in years and sex. A freely available public database, intended as a resource for researchers studying the immune response to SARS-CoV-2, is where the repertoires were released. The samples were drawn from the first 160 participants of the ongoing ImmuneRACE study and from under 1,500 subjects provided by 6 global collaborators. The material from the prospective study consisted of cDNA or gDNA derived from T cells, B-cell-depleted T cells, or PBMCs. Deeply sampled blood TCRbeta repertoires from subjects exposed to, actively infected with, or recovered from COVID-19 were included in the dataset. HLA class I and class II types, where available, came from metadata supplied by the sample provider rather than from assay-based typing.

A note on this clone: The target of this receptor is not known. Base-call qualities are not available, and no considerably larger clone is one nucleotide away.

Ends trimmed: V by 5 bases, J by 6 bases; bases unmatched to a gene: 5. Taken from cysteine to phenylalanine, the CDR3 has 14 residues. The sequence is cut down to CDR3 DNA, 42 bases in frame from base 1. The CDR1 and CDR2 encoded by the germline V gene are SGHTA and FQGNSA. In the prospective study, participants were about 18 to 89 years old, resided in 25 or so geographic areas of the United States, and were enrolled through a virtual design. In the prospective study, cohorts were assigned on the basis of participant-reported clinical history obtained from a screening survey and a study questionnaire. Recovered participants in ImmuneRACE Cohort 3 were defined by two consecutive negative NP/OP PCR tests, clearance by a healthcare professional, or resolution of symptoms. Each participant in the prospective study had whole blood, serum and a nasopharyngeal or oropharyngeal swab collected by mobile phlebotomists. Prospective study participants could optionally give additional blood draws and questionnaires over an approximately two-month period. Blood samples from the prospective study were shipped frozen or at room temperature prior to DNA extraction.

The immunoSEQ Assay, a bias-controlled multiplex PCR, was used to amplify TCRbeta CDR3 regions from genomic DNA. The study's own analysis went as follows. Within the assay, amplification of reference gene primers was used to estimate how many nucleated cells each sample contained. To quantify the absolute abundance of each unique TCRbeta CDR3 rearrangement, sequence reads were collapsed and filtered. For each sample, productive Simpson clonality was calculated as the square root of Simpson's diversity index across productive rearrangements. Held by TCRdb, this immuneACCESS table contains in-frame sequences only and omits some clones. Under half of the omission traces to an unresolved V gene where checked; the cause of the rest is unknown. The V and J calls and clone size are taken from that table; D and trimming were inferred from the DNA. This sample is represented by a few hundred thousand clones; roughly 86% of them were singletons. 0.75% to 1% of the sample is held by the ten biggest clonotypes.

Study-wide conclusions, independent of this receptor: The quantity of clinical and demographic metadata differed by source and by participant and was supplied without curation.

The chain was built from TRBV7-2 and TRBJ1-4, with TRBD1 identical over 8 junction bases. The sequence came from a woman in her 30s who had recovered from COVID-19. Input material: PBMCs or T cells enriched from blood (not recorded which). The nucleotides are TGTGCCAGCAGCCCCCGGACAGGGTATGAAAAACTGTTTTTT. Its coded protein is CASSPRTGYEKLFF.